Here is one T cell receptor (beta chain) with its context. Its antigen specificity is not known. Base quality data are lacking; no much larger clone is found one base away. The data were taken from a study of neoadjuvant anti-PD-1 for oral cavity cancer (dated by TCRdb to the early 2020s). Study-wide context: Before curative-intent surgical resection, most patients were given three to four biweekly doses of nivolumab at 3 mg/kg. For patients who did not progress, a fourth nivolumab dose was given around day 43, followed by definitive surgical resection on days 50-56. Under RECIST 1.1, a patient counted as a responder if showing complete response, partial response or stable disease, and as a non-responder if showing progression. The parent correlative cohort included under 15 patients, with an approximately 35% response rate.

For survey sequencing of tumor libraries, mostly roughly 5.2 ug of input genomic DNA was used, and two replicates were run per sample. TCRbeta libraries were prepared with the immunoSEQ hsTCRbeta kit according to the manufacturer's instructions. Sequencing of the completed libraries took place using an Illumina NovaSeq 6000 S4 flow cell after they had been pooled to roughly 2.8 nM. Under the source paper's analysis protocol: The immunoSEQ Analyzer was used for raw data preprocessing and quality control. The analysis was limited to productive rearrangements, and each clonotype was defined by a unique CDR3 amino acid sequence. Repertoire clonality was estimated as the Gini-Simpson index, which was calculated using the R package tcR. Gini indices were compared with Student's t test, and associations with tumor size change were assessed by Pearson correlation. TCRdb mirrors the immuneACCESS table, restricted to in-frame sequences. Some clones are absent from its copies; in checked studies, under half trace to an unresolved V gene, and the reason for the others is unknown. Clone size and V and J calls were adopted from that table, with D and trimming inferred from the DNA. The sample table lists under 15,000 clones, 55% to 70% of them with a count of one. The ten largest clones capture about 6.5% of the sample.

The investigation overall reported the following: Larger post-treatment sizes of preexisting intratumoral clones correlated with greater tumor shrinkage, suggesting expansion of preexisting clones contributed to response. TCR analyses included only a few patients per response group, and the authors called for larger cohorts for validation. Higher pretreatment blood Treg/Th17 ratios correlated with higher pretreatment blood TCRbeta clonality and lower post-treatment tumor TCRbeta clonality.

The CDR3 starts with the cysteine, ends with the phenylalanine, and has 14 residues. The read is trimmed to its CDR3 DNA, 42 bases read in frame from base 1. A distance of 10 bases separates the germline ends of V and J, which lose 3 bases and 2 bases respectively. CDR1 and CDR2 are read off the germline V gene as MRHNA and SNTAGT. In light of the paper, this sample's time point label describes: before neoadjuvant nivolumab. Patients were newly diagnosed with stage II-IVA oral cavity squamous cell carcinoma and had received no prior systemic or radiation treatment. Everyone in the cohort had locally advanced, HPV-negative oral cavity squamous cell carcinoma. The samples were obtained from a longitudinal correlative study of a single-arm phase II trial testing neoadjuvant nivolumab in oral cavity squamous cell carcinoma. Genomic DNA-based TCRbeta sequencing was performed on subject-matched pre- and post-treatment PBMCs and tumors from three responders and three non-responders. The Maxwell RSC DNA from Tissue kit was used to isolate genomic DNA from tumor tissue.

The chain couples TRBV6-4 to TRBJ1-2; the D gene lacks a confident call. The material sequenced was tumor tissue, taken before nivolumab (anti-PD-1) treatment. The TCR was taken from a person between 40 and 85 years old with oral cavity squamous cell carcinoma. The donor label of this sample is uncertain. For the CDR3, the sequence is CASSEAGWNYGYTF. The nucleotide sequence is given as TGTGCCAGCAGTGAGGCAGGATGGAACTATGGCTACACCTTC.